The present TCR beta chain was sequenced within a study of OX40 agonist ivuxolimab in advanced cancers. The wider study: The group had a mean age of around 60 years, ranged from 23 to 79, and was less than 85% male. Partial responses were achieved by three patients: one hepatocellular carcinoma, two cutaneous melanoma.

Method: immunoSEQ multiplex PCR; TCRdb's copy keeps in-frame clones and lacks some. The data contain about 110,000 clones, 91% of them singletons. The CDR3 contains 13 residues. Trimming pared 5 bases from V and 3 bases from J, leaving 10 bases between. Per germline, CDR1 LNHDA and CDR2 SQIVND (reference sequence). The cohort excluded patients with autoimmune disease history or systemic immunosuppression. Peripheral blood came from all dose cohorts at three timepoints. The TCR was taken from an adult with an advanced solid tumor such as melanoma, head and neck, liver or kidney cancer. This sequence joins TRBV19 and TRBJ1-1, with D hard to call. Sample: CD4+ or CD8+ T cells sorted from blood, taken in a trial of the OX40 agonist ivuxolimab. The CDR3: CASSWQEDTEAFF. For the CDR3, the DNA is TGTGCCAGTAGTTGGCAGGAGGACACTGAAGCTTTCTTT.